These 2 T cell receptor beta chains share one sample of origin, sequenced in a study of cytomegalovirus exposure and HLA in healthy donors (dated by TCRdb to 2016 to 2017). The method behind the library was the immunoSEQ multiplex PCR assay. For the multiplex PCR, a mixture combining 60 forward primers for TCR Vbeta segments and 13 reverse primers for TCR Jbeta segments was used. TCRdb took over this immuneACCESS table, retaining in-frame rearrangements with V and J assigned. Such tables are incomplete; in checked studies, under half of the missing clones stem from an unresolved V gene, and the remainder is unexplained. Recorded for this sample are more than 150,000 clones; roughly 88% of them occurred a single time. The ten largest clones add up to approximately 1.2% of the sample. Sequencing input: PBMCs. Receptors were obtained from a girl aged 2 to 9 in good health and CMV-seropositive.

The DNA of the CDR3 is TGTGCCAGAAGCTCGGGACAGCTTAACTATGGCTACACCTTC. This translates into CARSSGQLNYGYTF. The chain recombines TRBV5-3 with TRBJ1-2; 7 positions agree with TRBD1. TRBV5-3 belongs to the ORF category, with a function that is uncertain. Trimming at V came to 3 bases and at J to 1 base, leaving 3 bases not matched to a gene. This CDR3 region has 14 residues.

The genes are TRBV7-3 and TRBJ1-1, with no clear D. V was trimmed by 8 bases and J by 0 bases, leaving 13 bases between them. The CDR3 has 14 amino acids. Per the germline V gene, CDR1 is SGHTA and CDR2 is FQGTGA. The DNA of the CDR3 is TGTGCCAGCTCTGCTAGTGGCATGAACACTGAAGCTTTCTTT. It is translated as CASSASGMNTEAFF.